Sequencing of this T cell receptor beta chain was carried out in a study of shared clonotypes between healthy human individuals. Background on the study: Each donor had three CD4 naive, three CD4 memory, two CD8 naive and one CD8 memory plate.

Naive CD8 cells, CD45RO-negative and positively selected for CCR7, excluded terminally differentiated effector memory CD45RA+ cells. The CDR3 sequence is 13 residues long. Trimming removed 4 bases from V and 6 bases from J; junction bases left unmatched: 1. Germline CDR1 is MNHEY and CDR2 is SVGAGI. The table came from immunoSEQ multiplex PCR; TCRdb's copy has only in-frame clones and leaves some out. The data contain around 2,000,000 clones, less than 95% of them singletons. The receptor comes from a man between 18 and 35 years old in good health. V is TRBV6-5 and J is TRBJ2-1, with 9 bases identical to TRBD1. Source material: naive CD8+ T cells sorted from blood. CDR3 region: CASSWTGVNEQFF. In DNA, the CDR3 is TGTGCCAGCAGTTGGACAGGGGTCAATGAGCAGTTCTTC.